The 24 T cell receptor beta chains reported below all come from one sample, sequenced in a study of T-cell memory formation after mild COVID-19 (dated by TCRdb to the early 2020s). Library preparation used 5' RACE. TCRdb names Illumina NovaSeq 6000 as the instrument used. TCRdb itself trimmed the public reads at Q25 with fastp, ran MiXCR and retained productive beta chains. One record per CDR3 amino acid sequence lists the most common genes and DNA. The table for this sample lists 95,000 to 110,000 distinct CDR3 sequences; about an eighth of them were counted only once. The ten largest make up 30% to 45% of the sample. Specimen: PBMCs or a T cell subset sorted from them (not recorded which). The source is a man between 18 and 29 years old who had mild COVID-19 (a few samples of this study predate the infection). The sample titles of this study are shuffled in the database, so cell type and time point are left out; the donor was told from shared clones.

The chain combines TRBV7-2 with TRBJ1-5; 8 nucleotides align to TRBD1. V lost 4 bases to trimming and J lost 6 bases; unmatched junction nucleotides: 8. CDR1 SGHTA and CDR2 FQGNSA come from the germline V gene. This CDR3 spans 15 amino acids. The CDR3 protein is CASSSTDRGGQPQHF. DNA for the CDR3: TGTGCCAGCAGCTCAACAGACAGGGGAGGTCAGCCCCAGCATTTT.

V is TRBV25-1 and J is TRBJ2-7, with TRBD1 matching 8 bases. The germline V gene has CDR1 MGHDK and CDR2 SYGVNS. The CDR3 spans 14 residues. Trimming took 1 base from V and 5 from J; bases not matched to a gene: 4. The CDR3 is CASSELGTGHEQYF. CDR3 DNA: TGTGCCAGCAGTGAATTGGGGACAGGCCACGAGCAGTACTTC.

The chain is built from TRBV6-2 or TRBV6-3 and TRBJ2-7; D gene ambiguous. CDR3 length: 13 amino acids. The germline V gene encodes CDR1 MNHEY and CDR2 SVGEGT. The ends were cut back, 6 bases at V and 7 bases at J, with 16 bases in the middle. CDR3 sequence reads: CASRIWASGEQYF. As DNA, the CDR3 is TGTGCCAGCAGAATTTGGGCCTCTGGGGAGCAGTACTTC.

The chain couples TRBV7-9 to TRBJ1-1, with D tentatively TRBD1 (5 bases). Germline CDR1 and CDR2: SEHNR and FQNEAQ (reference sequence). This CDR3 is 13 amino acids long. V was shortened by 6 bases and J by 5 bases, with 13 bases between the two germline ends. The CDR3 nucleotides are TGTGCCAGCAGAGAGGGGATTGTGACTGAAGCTTTCTTT. Translating gives CASREGIVTEAFF.

The rearrangement joins TRBV27 to TRBJ2-3; 13 bases fit TRBD2. This CDR3 is 17 amino acids long. Germline loops: CDR1 MNHEY, CDR2 SMNVEV (reference sequence). V was pared by 6 bases and J by 6 bases, with 12 bases of the junction left unmatched. The CDR3 coding sequence is TGTGCCAGCAGCAGGGCCCAACTAGCGGGGGGGCTCGATACGCAGTATTTT. Its protein is CASSRAQLAGGLDTQYF.

This clonotype was recorded a few times. The chain employs TRBV13 and TRBJ2-1; 7 bases match TRBD1. Germline CDR1 PRHDT, CDR2 FYEKMQ (reference sequence). The V segment lost 5 bases and the J segment 6 bases; nucleotides outside the gene matches: 16. The CDR3 is 17 amino acids. In nucleotides, the CDR3 is TGTGCCAGCAGCCCGCTGGGCGACAGGGCAGGGGGCAATGAGCAGTTCTTC. It is translated as CASSPLGDRAGGNEQFF.

This sequence joins TRBV12-3 or TRBV12-4 and TRBJ1-5; D is possibly TRBD1 (5 bases). Deletions cut 7 bases from V and 5 bases from J, with 15 bases between. The CDR3 covers 14 residues. The CDR3 region has the DNA TGTGCCAGCACCTGGACACGGACGGATCAGCCCCAGCATTTT. This encodes CASTWTRTDQPQHF.

The CDR3 sequence is CASSLPTSGEGTTHNEQFF. The CDR3 nucleotides are TGTGCCAGCAGCCTCCCGACTAGCGGGGAAGGGACCACACACAATGAGCAGTTCTTC. The chain joins TRBV7-9 to TRBJ2-1, with 11 bases fitting TRBD2. The V gene end was trimmed by 5 bases and the J gene end by 5 bases; junction bases not matched to a gene: 17. This CDR3 is built from 19 residues. Germline values: CDR1 SEHNR, CDR2 FQNEAQ (reference sequence). The complete variable domain, with remaining parts taken from reference TRBV7-9 and TRBJ2-1, reads DTGVSQNPRHKITKRGQNVTFRCDPISEHNRLYWYRQTLGQGPEFLTYFQNEAQLEKSRLLSDRFSAERPKGSFSTLEIQRTEQGDSAMYLCASSLPTSGEGTTHNEQFFGPGTRLTVL.

The V call is TRBV4-3, the J call TRBJ1-4; D is unresolved. Trimming removed 4 bases from V and 6 bases from J, with 9 bases in between. The CDR3 has 13 residues. CDR1 is LGHNA, CDR2 YSLEER, per germline. CDR3 in amino acids: CASSRKLYEKLFF. For the CDR3, the DNA is TGCGCCAGCAGCCGAAAGCTTTATGAAAAACTGTTTTTT.

This clonotype was observed a few times. The chain combines TRBV7-9 with TRBJ2-1; D call uncertain. Germline values: CDR1 SEHNR, CDR2 FQNEAQ (reference sequence). Trimming removed 3 bases from V and 1 base from J, with 7 bases in between. The CDR3 has 14 residues. This chain's CDR3 is CASSFTVSYNEQFF. CDR3 in DNA: TGTGCCAGCAGCTTTACGGTTTCCTACAATGAGCAGTTCTTC.

This clonotype has a count of ten or more. CDR3 protein: CASSMGQGVGEQYF. CDR3 in DNA: TGTGCCAGCAGCATGGGACAGGGTGTCGGCGAGCAGTACTTC. This chain links TRBV12-3 or TRBV12-4 with TRBJ2-7, with TRBD1 matching 9 bases. Trimming removed 6 bases from V and 6 bases from J; junction bases left unmatched: 9. The CDR3 covers 14 residues.

This chain uses TRBV7-8 with TRBJ1-1; D call uncertain. The V and J ends lost 2 bases and 4 bases respectively, with 8 bases between them. Looked up from germline, CDR1 is SGHVS and CDR2 is FQNEAQ. The CDR3 contains 13 residues. In nucleotides, the CDR3 is TGTGCCAGCAGCTTATATTGGACCACTGAAGCTTTCTTT. This translates into CASSLYWTTEAFF.

In its sample, this clonotype was seen a few times. The V and J genes are TRBV6-5 and TRBJ2-5, with a tentative D call TRBD2 (6 bases). Germline CDR1 and CDR2: MNHEY and SVGAGI. V was clipped by 2 bases and J by 2 bases, with 9 bases between them. CDR3 length: 14 residues. CDR3: CASSYGGTQETQYF. As DNA, the CDR3 is TGTGCCAGCAGTTACGGAGGGACTCAAGAGACCCAGTACTTC.

The chain's CDR3 is CASSILIDRGIDDGYTF. Here the CDR3 DNA reads TGTGCCAGTAGTATTTTGATCGACAGGGGCATAGATGATGGCTACACCTTC. The rearrangement links TRBV19 to TRBJ1-2, with 8 bases fitting TRBD1. The ends lost 3 bases at V and 6 bases at J; junction bases unmatched: 15. Germline CDR1 reads LNHDA; CDR2 reads SQIVND (reference sequence). CDR3 length: 17 residues.

V and J are TRBV29-1 and TRBJ1-2, with D tentatively TRBD1 (5 bases). Germline loops: CDR1 SQVTM, CDR2 ANQGSEA. The CDR3 sequence is 11 residues long. Trimming shortened V by 7 bases and J by 7 bases, and 13 bases separated the two germline ends. In DNA form, the CDR3 reads TGCAGCGCCGAAGGTGGGGCTGGCTACACCTTC. This encodes CSAEGGAGYTF.

The sample holds a few counts of this clonotype. V usage is TRBV4-1 and J usage is TRBJ1-4; D call uncertain. Per the germline V gene, CDR1 is MGHRA and CDR2 is YSYEKL. With 1 base removed from V and 8 bases from J, the gap between germline ends came to 2 bases. The CDR3 runs 11 residues. The CDR3 protein is CASSQGEKLFF. CDR3 sequence (DNA): TGCGCCAGCAGCCAAGGAGAAAAACTGTTTTTT.

This chain connects TRBV6-2 or TRBV6-3 to TRBJ2-7; possibly TRBD1 for D (7 bases). Germline CDR1 and CDR2: MNHEY and SVGEGT. Trimming stripped 6 bases from V and 7 bases from J, with 16 bases between. The CDR3 totals 13 residues. The CDR3 is CASSWSGGLEQYF. The CDR3 DNA sequence: TGTGCCAGCAGCTGGTCAGGGGGGCTGGAGCAGTACTTC.

This clonotype was detected only a few times. This rearrangement joins TRBV4-1 to TRBJ2-2; no reliable D call. V dropped 4 bases and J dropped 6 bases, with 15 bases sitting between them. The CDR3 loop spans 15 amino acids. Germline V lookup: CDR1 MGHRA, CDR2 YSYEKL. As DNA, the CDR3 is TGCGCCAGCAGCCCCCTCGGATTTGGGCCCGGGGAGCTGTTTTTT. Translated, it gives CASSPLGFGPGELFF.

The chain combines TRBV2 with TRBJ2-5, with D unclear. CDR3 length equals 12 residues. CDR1 is SNHLY and CDR2 is FYNNEI in the germline V gene. V was cut by 10 bases and J by 5 bases, with 14 bases left in between. The DNA for the CDR3 is TGTGCCATCCCGGGTGGCGCGGAGACCCAGTACTTC. It yields the protein CAIPGGAETQYF.

The sample holds a few counts of this clonotype. The chain carries TRBV4-1 and TRBJ2-7, with 10 bases fitting TRBD1. CDR3 length equals 15 residues. Germline values: CDR1 MGHRA, CDR2 YSYEKL. With 4 bases clipped from V and 7 bases from J, the junction kept 10 bases outside the gene matches. CDR3 residues: CASSPTGTGVGEQYV. The CDR3 DNA reads as TGCGCCAGCAGCCCGACCGGGACAGGGGTCGGAGAGCAGTACGTC.

There are a few counts of this clonotype. The V and J genes are TRBV19 and TRBJ2-2; 7 bases fit TRBD1. Per germline, CDR1 LNHDA and CDR2 SQIVND (reference sequence). This CDR3 comprises 13 residues. V lost 7 bases to trimming and J lost 6 bases; unmatched junction nucleotides: 5. Here the CDR3 DNA reads TGTGCCAGTACCACAGGGGTGGCCGGGGAGCTGTTTTTT. Its translation is CASTTGVAGELFF.

This chain links TRBV4-1 with TRBJ1-3; D is unclear. Germline V gene lookup returns CDR1 MGHRA and CDR2 YSYEKL. V dropped 0 bases and J dropped 1 base, with 10 bases sitting between them. The CDR3 runs to 16 residues. The CDR3 DNA reads TGCGCCAGCAGCCAAGAGGGAGCGACATCTGGAAACACCATATATTTT. This encodes CASSQEGATSGNTIYF.

This clonotype showed up just a few times. The chain couples TRBV11-2 to TRBJ2-2, with D possibly called TRBD1 or TRBD2 (6 bases each). The germline CDR1 and CDR2 sequences are SGHAT and FQNNGV. This CDR3 has 18 residues. V lost 2 bases and J lost 3, with 19 bases in between. The CDR3, as DNA: TGTGCCAGCAGCTTAATTGTATGGGGGGCGCGAGACACCGGGGAGCTGTTTTTT. Amino acids: CASSLIVWGARDTGELFF.

This clonotype was seen a handful of times. The chain links TRBV28 to TRBJ2-3, with 8 bases that match TRBD1. Looked up from germline, CDR1 is MDHEN and CDR2 is SYDVKM. This CDR3 is 17 amino acids long. V dropped 5 bases and J dropped 2; count of bases not matched to a gene: 12. The CDR3 sequence is CASSAPLDREDTDTQYF. The CDR3 DNA reads TGTGCCAGCAGTGCACCGCTGGACAGGGAAGACACAGATACGCAGTATTTT.